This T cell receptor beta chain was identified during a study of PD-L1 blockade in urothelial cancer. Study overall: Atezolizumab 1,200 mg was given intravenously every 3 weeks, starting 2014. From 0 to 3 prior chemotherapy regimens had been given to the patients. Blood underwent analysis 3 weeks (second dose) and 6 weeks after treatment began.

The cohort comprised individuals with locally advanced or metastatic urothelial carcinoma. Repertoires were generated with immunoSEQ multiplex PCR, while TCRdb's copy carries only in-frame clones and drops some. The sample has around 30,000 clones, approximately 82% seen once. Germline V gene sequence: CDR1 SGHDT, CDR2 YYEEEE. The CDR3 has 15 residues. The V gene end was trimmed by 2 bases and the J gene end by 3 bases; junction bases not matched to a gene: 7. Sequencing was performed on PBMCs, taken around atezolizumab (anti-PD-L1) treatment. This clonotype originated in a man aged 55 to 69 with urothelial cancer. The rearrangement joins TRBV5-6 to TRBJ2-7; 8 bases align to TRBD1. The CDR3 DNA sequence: TGTGCCAGCAGCTTTAGAAGGACAGGGTTCTACGAGCAGTACTTC. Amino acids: CASSFRRTGFYEQYF. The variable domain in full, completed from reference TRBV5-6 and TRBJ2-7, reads DAGVTQSPTHLIKTRGQQVTLRCSPKSGHDTVSWYQQALGQGPQFIFQYYEEEERQRGNFPDRFSGHQFPNYSSELNVNALLLGDSALYLCASSFRRTGFYEQYFGPGTRLTVT.